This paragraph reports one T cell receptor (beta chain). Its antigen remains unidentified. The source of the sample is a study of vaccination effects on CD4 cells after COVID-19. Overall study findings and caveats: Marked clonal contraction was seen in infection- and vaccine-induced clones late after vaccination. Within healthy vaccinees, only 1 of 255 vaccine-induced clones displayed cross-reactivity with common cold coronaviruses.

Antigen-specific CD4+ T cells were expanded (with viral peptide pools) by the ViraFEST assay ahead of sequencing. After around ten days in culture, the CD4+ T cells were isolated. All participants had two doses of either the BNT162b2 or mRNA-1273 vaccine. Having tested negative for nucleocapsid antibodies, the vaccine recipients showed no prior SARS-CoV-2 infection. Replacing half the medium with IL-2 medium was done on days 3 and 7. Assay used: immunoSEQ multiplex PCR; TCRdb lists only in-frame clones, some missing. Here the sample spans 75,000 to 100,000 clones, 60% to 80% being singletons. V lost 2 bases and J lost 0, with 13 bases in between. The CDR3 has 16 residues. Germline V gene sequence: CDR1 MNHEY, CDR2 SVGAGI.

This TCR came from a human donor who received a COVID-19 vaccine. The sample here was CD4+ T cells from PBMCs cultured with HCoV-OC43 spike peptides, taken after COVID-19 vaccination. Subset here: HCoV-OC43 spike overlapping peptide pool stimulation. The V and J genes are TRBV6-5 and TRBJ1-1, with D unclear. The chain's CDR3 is CASSYRADFLNTEAFF. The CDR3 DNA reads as TGTGCCAGCAGTTACAGGGCGGATTTTTTGAACACTGAAGCTTTCTTT.